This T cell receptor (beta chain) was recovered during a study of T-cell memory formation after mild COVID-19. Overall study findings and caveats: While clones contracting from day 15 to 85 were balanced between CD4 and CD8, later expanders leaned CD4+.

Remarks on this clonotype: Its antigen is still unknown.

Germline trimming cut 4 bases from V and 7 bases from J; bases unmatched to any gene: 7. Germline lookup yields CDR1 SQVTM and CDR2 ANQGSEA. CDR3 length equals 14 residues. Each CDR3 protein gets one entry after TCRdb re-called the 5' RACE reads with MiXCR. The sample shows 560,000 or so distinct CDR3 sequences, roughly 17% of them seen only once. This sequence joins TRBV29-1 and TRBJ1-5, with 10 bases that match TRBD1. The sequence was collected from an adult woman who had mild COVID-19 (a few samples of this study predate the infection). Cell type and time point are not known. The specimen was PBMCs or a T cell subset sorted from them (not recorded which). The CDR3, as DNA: TGCAGCGTTGTAGAGGGACAGGGGTCCCAGCCCCAGCATTTT. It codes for CSVVEGQGSQPQHF.